These 15 T cell receptor beta chains were sequenced from one sample in a study of T cells in tumors after PD-1 blockade. Produced via immunoSEQ multiplex PCR; TCRdb's table is partial and in-frame only. This sample has about 60,000 clones; roughly 70% occur once, and the top ten carry around 4.7%. Here the sequenced sample was PBMCs, taken after anti-PD-1 treatment. These receptors all stem from a human donor with basal cell carcinoma.

The rearrangement uses TRBV9 and TRBJ2-7; 7 bases align to TRBD1. The CDR3 contains 14 residues. Unmatched junction bases numbered 4, after V lost 3 bases and J lost 1 base. The germline gives CDR1 SGDLS, CDR2 YYNGEE. The CDR3 DNA follows: TGTGCCAGCAGCGCAGGGGGTTGGTCCTACGAGCAGTACTTC. It specifies CASSAGGWSYEQYF.

With regard to this clone: The sample holds other DNA sequences that translate to the same CDR3. J is TRBJ2-7 and V is TRBV3-1 (or the pseudogene TRBV3-2), with D unresolved. This CDR3 has 11 residues. Germline V gene lookup returns CDR1 LGHDT and CDR2 YNNKEL (reference sequence). Trimming cost V 1 base and J 4 bases, with 2 bases left between them. The chain's CDR3 is CASSQGYEQYF. The CDR3 DNA reads as TGTGCCAGCAGCCAAGGATACGAGCAGTACTTC.

This sequence joins TRBV27 and TRBJ2-5; no definite D call. V was shortened by 5 bases and J by 5 bases, with 9 bases between the two germline ends. In germline, CDR1 is MNHEY, CDR2 SMNVEV (reference sequence). This CDR3 is 12 amino acids long. CDR3 bases: TGTGCCAGCAGTCATTACGGGGAGACCCAGTACTTC. This translates into CASSHYGETQYF.

The rearrangement joins TRBV5-1 to TRBJ2-5; D uncertain. CDR1 and CDR2 (germline): SGHRS, YFSETQ. Trimming pared 0 bases from V and 2 bases from J, leaving 2 bases between. The CDR3 spans 12 residues. The CDR3 is CASSLEQETQYF. CDR3 bases: TGCGCCAGCAGCTTGGAACAAGAGACCCAGTACTTC.

The chain has TRBV7-6 and TRBJ2-7; no firm D call. The CDR3 is 14 residues long. Germline V gene lookup returns CDR1 SGHVS and CDR2 FNYEAQ. Trimming took 1 base from V and 3 from J, leaving 10 bases between them. The CDR3 nucleotides are TGTGCCAGCAGCTTAGGGACGGTGGTCTACGAGCAGTACTTC. Its translation is CASSLGTVVYEQYF. The complete variable domain, with remaining parts taken from reference TRBV7-6 and TRBJ2-7, reads GAGVSQSPRYKVTKRGQDVALRCDPISGHVSLYWYRQALGQGPEFLTYFNYEAQQDKSGLPNDRFSAERPEGSISTLTIQRTEQRDSAMYRCASSLGTVVYEQYFGPGTRLTVT.

This clone occurred many times. This chain links TRBV6-4 with TRBJ2-7, with 8 nucleotides matching TRBD1. The CDR3 totals 15 residues. Trimming removed 4 bases from V and 2 bases from J; junction bases left unmatched: 7. CDR1 and CDR2 (germline): MRHNA, SNTAGT. The CDR3 DNA sequence: TGTGCCAGCAGTGCCGGACAGGGCGAGGCCTACGAGCAGTACTTC. Protein product: CASSAGQGEAYEQYF.

The chain is built from TRBV7-2 and TRBJ2-1; D not resolved. V shed 2 bases and J shed 8 bases, with 10 bases lying between them. The CDR3 loop spans 13 amino acids. Per the germline V gene, CDR1 is SGHTA and CDR2 is FQGNSA. Here the CDR3 DNA reads TGTGCCAGCAGCTTACGGGCTCTTCATGAGCAGTTCTTC. It translates to CASSLRALHEQFF.

The rearrangement links TRBV28 to TRBJ2-3; D uncertain. Germline lookup yields CDR1 MDHEN and CDR2 SYDVKM. The CDR3 is 14 residues long. The V and J ends lost 2 bases and 2 bases respectively, with 8 bases between them. In DNA form, the CDR3 reads TGTGCCAGCAGTTTAATTGGGGTCACAGATACGCAGTATTTT. This codes for CASSLIGVTDTQYF. The variable domain in full, completed from reference TRBV28 and TRBJ2-3, reads DVKVTQSSRYLVKRTGEKVFLECVQDMDHENMFWYRQDPGLGLRLIYFSYDVKMKEKGDIPEGYSVSREKKERFSLILESASTNQTSMYLCASSLIGVTDTQYFGPGTRLTVL.

This clone was observed a handful of times. The gene calls are TRBV29-1 and TRBJ1-1; D is undetermined. Trimming shortened V by 5 bases and J by 1 base, and 14 bases separated the two germline ends. Germline CDR1 SQVTM, CDR2 ANQGSEA. There are 14 residues in the CDR3. DNA for the CDR3: TGCAGCGTTCTAAGGGCCACAGCGAACACTGAAGCTTTCTTT. Its translation: CSVLRATANTEAFF.

This chain joins TRBV24-1 and TRBJ1-2; D perhaps matches TRBD1 (5 bases). The CDR3 totals 16 residues. V was cut by 4 bases and J by 0 bases, with 14 bases left in between. Germline lookup yields CDR1 KGHDR and CDR2 SFDVKD. CDR3 protein: CATSETGGGANYGYTF. In nucleotides, the CDR3 is TGTGCCACCAGTGAAACGGGGGGGGGAGCTAACTATGGCTACACCTTC.

The chain employs TRBV7-9 and TRBJ2-1, with TRBD2 matching over 7 bases. The CDR3 covers 16 residues. Germline V gene sequence: CDR1 SEHNR, CDR2 FQNEAQ (reference sequence). J lost 3 bases, V lost 1 base, and 6 bases had no gene match. CDR3 region: CASSLVPSGSYNEQFF. DNA for the CDR3: TGTGCCAGCAGCTTAGTCCCTAGCGGCAGCTACAATGAGCAGTTCTTC.

This CDR3 is CASKSGDTALNTQYF. CDR3 bases: TGCGCCAGTAAGAGCGGGGACACCGCTCTAAATACCCAGTACTTC. The chain employs TRBV5-1 and TRBJ2-5, with a tentative D call TRBD2 (7 bases). Germline V gene data show CDR1 as SGHRS and CDR2 as YFSETQ. V lost 8 bases and J lost 8, with 25 bases in between. The CDR3 extends over 15 amino acids.

The CDR3 is CASSIRGGRVGNQPQHF. The CDR3 region has the DNA TGTGCCAGTAGTATAAGGGGGGGGCGAGTAGGGAATCAGCCCCAGCATTTT. The J gene is TRBJ1-5, the V gene TRBV19, with a possible D match to TRBD1 (6 bases). Germline CDR1 and CDR2: LNHDA and SQIVND (reference sequence). Trimming pared 2 bases from V and 4 bases from J, leaving 18 bases between. The CDR3 loop spans 17 amino acids.

The chain joins TRBV19 to TRBJ1-1; the D gene is possibly TRBD1 (6 bases). V was clipped by 10 bases and J by 5 bases, with 20 bases between them. Germline CDR1 and CDR2: LNHDA and SQIVND (reference sequence). The CDR3 is made up of 14 amino acids. The CDR3: CATLSTLQGTEAFF. The CDR3 DNA sequence: TGTGCCACTCTTTCGACCCTCCAGGGGACTGAAGCTTTCTTT.

The rearrangement links TRBV11-3 to TRBJ2-7; 10 bases line up with TRBD1. With 1 base clipped from V and 3 bases from J, the junction kept 0 bases outside the gene matches. Germline CDR1 and CDR2: SGHNT and YENEEA. The CDR3 is made up of 14 amino acids. This chain's CDR3 is CASSLGDRGYEQYF. The CDR3 coding sequence is TGTGCCAGCAGCTTAGGGGACAGGGGCTACGAGCAGTACTTC.